This entry lists 32 T cell receptor beta chains sequenced from one sample in a study of blood T cell repertoires in COVID-19 (dated by TCRdb to 2018 to 2021). The library was produced with the immunoSEQ multiplex PCR assay. What TCRdb holds here is the immuneACCESS table cut down to in-frame rearrangements. Part of the clones is not present; checked against another copy, under half of the missing clones reflect an unresolved V gene, and the others are unexplained. This sample holds over 45,000 clones; more than 70% were observed only once. 6% to 6.5% of the sample lies in the top ten. The sample consisted of peripheral blood. These receptors were taken from a woman of 80 years or more with acute or convalescent COVID-19.

The gene calls are TRBV5-4 and TRBJ2-2; 11 nucleotides line up with TRBD2. J gave up 3 bases and V 4 bases, and 8 bases lay outside the gene matches. Germline V CDR1 and CDR2: SGHNT, YYREEE (reference sequence). The CDR3 sequence is 17 residues long. CDR3 amino acids: CASSLTSGTFYTGELFF. CDR3 in DNA: TGTGCCAGCAGCCTGACTAGCGGGACCTTCTACACCGGGGAGCTGTTTTTT.

This clone rates as medium-sized. V is TRBV30 and J is TRBJ2-6; 11 bases agree with TRBD1. After removal of 3 bases from V and 2 bases from J, the junction contained 6 bases not matched to a gene. This CDR3 has 17 residues. Germline CDR1 is GTSNPN and CDR2 is SVGIG (reference sequence). The CDR3 spells CAWRPGTGGTGANVLTF. The CDR3 nucleotides read TGTGCCTGGAGGCCCGGGACAGGGGGTACTGGGGCCAACGTCCTGACTTTC.

This chain joins TRBV3-1 (or the pseudogene TRBV3-2) and TRBJ2-3, with 13 bases that match TRBD2. The germline V gene has CDR1 LGHDT and CDR2 YNNKEL (reference sequence). This CDR3 contains 17 residues. With V trimmed by 4 bases and J by 5 bases, 9 bases remained unmatched. The chain's CDR3 is CASSPRTSGGWGDTQYF. In DNA form, the CDR3 reads TGTGCCAGCAGCCCCCGGACTAGCGGGGGTTGGGGAGATACGCAGTATTTT.

The V and J genes are TRBV6-2 or TRBV6-3 and TRBJ2-1; the D gene is possibly TRBD2 (5 bases). The CDR3 covers 14 residues. Germline V lookup: CDR1 MNHEY, CDR2 SVGEGT. Trimming took 2 bases from V and 6 from J, leaving 11 bases between them. The CDR3 is CASSYGAARNEQFF. The CDR3, as DNA: TGTGCCAGCAGTTACGGAGCGGCCCGCAATGAGCAGTTCTTC.

The rearrangement joins TRBV19 to TRBJ1-1; 10 bases match TRBD1. CDR3 size: 15 residues. Germline assignment: CDR1 LNHDA and CDR2 SQIVND (reference sequence). Losses at the gene ends were 10 bases for V and 3 bases for J; bases not matched to a gene: 11. CDR3 coding DNA: TGTGCCACGCGACAGGGGGCGGTTGGGTACACTGAAGCTTTCTTT. This translates into CATRQGAVGYTEAFF.

This clone was detected only once. The chain joins TRBV30 to TRBJ1-5, with 9 bases matching TRBD1. This CDR3 comprises 15 residues. V gave up 5 bases and J gave up 3 bases; unmatched junction bases: 8. Germline V gene sequence: CDR1 GTSNPN, CDR2 SVGIG (reference sequence). The CDR3 sequence: CAWGTGSSLNQPQHF. For the CDR3, the DNA is TGTGCCTGGGGGACAGGGAGCAGTCTCAATCAGCCCCAGCATTTT.

The V call is TRBV20-1, the J call TRBJ2-1; D unclear. The ends were cut back, 3 bases at V and 0 bases at J, with 9 bases in the middle. The CDR3 has 14 amino acids. Looked up from germline, CDR1 is DFQATT and CDR2 is SNEGSKA (reference sequence). The CDR3 is CSASPGTSYNEQFF. The CDR3, as DNA: TGCAGTGCTAGTCCGGGTACCTCCTACAATGAGCAGTTCTTC.

V gene TRBV29-1 combines with J gene TRBJ2-1; 7 nucleotides line up with TRBD1. The CDR3 length is 13 residues. V trimming: 6 bases; J trimming: 5 bases; junction bases outside the gene matches: 7. Germline V lookup: CDR1 SQVTM, CDR2 ANQGSEA. In DNA form, the CDR3 reads TGCAGCGTGGACACAGGGGCCCACAATGAGCAGTTCTTC. This sequence encodes CSVDTGAHNEQFF.

This rearrangement joins TRBV6-6 to TRBJ2-5; 7 positions match TRBD1. V lost 4 bases, J lost 3 bases, and 5 bases stayed unmatched. The CDR3 loop spans 14 amino acids. CDR1 MNHNY and CDR2 SVGAGI come from the germline V gene (reference sequence). Here the CDR3 reads CASSSAGTEETQYF. CDR3 coding DNA: TGTGCCAGCAGTTCTGCTGGGACAGAAGAGACCCAGTACTTC.

The chain recombines TRBV7-3 with TRBJ1-2; 8 bases align to TRBD1. Germline V gives CDR1 SGHTA, CDR2 FQGTGA. J lost 7 bases, V lost 1 base, and 35 bases had no gene match. The CDR3 is 24 residues long. The DNA of the CDR3 is TGTGCCAGCAGCTTAAACCCCCCTAATGGTCAGGAAGAAAATTATGGCAGGGGGCATAGTGGCTACACCTTC. Translating it yields CASSLNPPNGQEENYGRGHSGYTF.

This sequence joins TRBV18 and TRBJ2-2, with 8 bases aligning to TRBD1. With V trimmed by 4 bases and J by 3 bases, 4 bases remained unmatched. The CDR3 covers 15 residues. The germline V gene encodes CDR1 KGHSH and CDR2 LQKENI. CDR3 sequence reads: CASSRGQEYTGELFF. The CDR3 region has the DNA TGTGCCAGCTCACGGGGACAGGAGTACACCGGGGAGCTGTTTTTT.

The V call is TRBV6-1, the J call TRBJ1-5; D is undetermined. The CDR3 consists of 12 residues. Germline V CDR1 and CDR2: MNHNS, SASEGT. V was pared by 3 bases and J by 9 bases, with 9 bases between. The chain's CDR3 is CASSEEFRPQHF. The CDR3 DNA follows: TGTGCCAGCAGTGAGGAGTTCAGGCCCCAGCATTTT.

The genes are TRBV6-6 and TRBJ1-2, with D unresolved. CDR1 is MNHNY and CDR2 is SVGAGI in the germline V gene (reference sequence). V lost 2 bases and J 1 base, leaving 14 bases between the germline ends. The length of the CDR3 is 16 residues. This CDR3 is CASSYGEGRFNYGYTF. CDR3 sequence (DNA): TGTGCCAGCAGTTACGGAGAGGGCAGGTTTAACTATGGCTACACCTTC.

The chain has TRBV6-5 and TRBJ1-5; no reliable D call. Trimming stripped 8 bases from V and 4 bases from J, with 15 bases between. CDR1 and CDR2 from the germline V gene are MNHEY and SVGAGI. This CDR3 is 14 amino acids long. CDR3 sequence: CASRPGPGNQPQHF. The DNA of the CDR3 is TGTGCCAGCCGACCGGGTCCGGGAAATCAGCCCCAGCATTTT.

The chain couples TRBV10-3 to TRBJ2-7, with D perhaps TRBD2 (5 bases). The CDR3 is made up of 12 amino acids. Germline lookup yields CDR1 ENHRY and CDR2 SYGVKD. Trimming cost V 2 bases and J 6 bases, with 8 bases left between them. CDR3 region: CAISERGFEQYF. Here the CDR3 DNA reads TGTGCCATCAGTGAGAGAGGGTTCGAGCAGTACTTC.

The chain links TRBV5-6 to TRBJ1-5, with a weak D call TRBD1 (6 bases). V was cut by 0 bases and J by 9 bases, with 13 bases left in between. This CDR3 is built from 14 residues. Germline V lookup: CDR1 SGHDT, CDR2 YYEEEE. The CDR3 DNA reads as TGTGCCAGCAGCTTGGATGGGGGCTTCGGGCCCCAGCATTTT. Amino acid sequence: CASSLDGGFGPQHF.

The chain joins TRBV2 to TRBJ1-2; D is perhaps TRBD1 (6 bases). V lost 2 bases and J 0 bases, leaving 16 bases between the germline ends. Germline CDR1 reads SNHLY; CDR2 reads FYNNEI. The CDR3 is 17 amino acids. The CDR3 region has the DNA TGTGCCAGCAGTGAATCTCGCCAGGGGCGCACTAACTATGGCTACACCTTC. Translating gives CASSESRQGRTNYGYTF. The complete variable domain, with remaining parts taken from reference TRBV2 and TRBJ1-2, reads EPEVTQTPSHQVTQMGQEVILRCVPISNHLYFYWYRQILGQKVEFLVSFYNNEISEKSEIFDDQFSVERPDGSNFTLKIRSTKLEDSAMYFCASSESRQGRTNYGYTFGSGTRLTVV.

J is TRBJ1-2 and V is TRBV30; D is uncertain. Germline lookup yields CDR1 GTSNPN and CDR2 SVGIG (reference sequence). The germline V and J ends were trimmed by 2 bases and 0 bases, with 7 bases remaining between them. The CDR3 spans 13 residues. CDR3 loop: CAWSLEPNYGYTF. CDR3 nucleotide sequence: TGTGCCTGGAGTCTTGAGCCTAACTATGGCTACACCTTC.

The chain is built from TRBV30 and TRBJ1-3, with TRBD1 identical over 11 bases. V was clipped by 5 bases and J by 0 bases; unmatched bases: 0. This CDR3 has 14 residues. The germline CDR1 and CDR2 sequences are GTSNPN and SVGIG (reference sequence). The CDR3 here is CAWGTGGSGNTIYF. CDR3 coding DNA: TGTGCCTGGGGGACAGGGGGCTCTGGAAACACCATATATTTT.

The chain combines TRBV29-1 with TRBJ2-7; 10 bases map to TRBD1. The V gene's germline CDR1 is SQVTM and CDR2 ANQGSEA. V shed 4 bases and J 7 bases; nucleotides not matched to a gene: 13. The CDR3 is 15 amino acids. CDR3 in DNA: TGCAGCGTTGGACCCCCCACGGGACAGGGGAGGGAGCAGTACTTC. Protein: CSVGPPTGQGREQYF.

This chain uses TRBV5-1 with TRBJ2-7; TRBD1 aligns across 10 bases. Trimming cost V 4 bases and J 2 bases; bases outside gene matches: 3. The germline V gene has CDR1 SGHRS and CDR2 YFSETQ. The CDR3 has 14 residues. The CDR3 nucleotides are TGCGCCAGCAGCGCGGACAGGGGGGCCTACGAGCAGTACTTC. The encoded protein is CASSADRGAYEQYF.

The rearrangement uses TRBV6-5 and TRBJ1-2; no clear D. With 5 bases removed from V and 4 bases from J, the gap between germline ends came to 17 bases. The CDR3 has 15 residues. Germline V gives CDR1 MNHEY, CDR2 SVGAGI. CDR3 residues: CASSPDGGTFYGYTF. The CDR3 coding sequence is TGTGCCAGCAGTCCTGATGGCGGAACTTTCTATGGCTACACCTTC.

The chain recombines TRBV3-1 (or the pseudogene TRBV3-2) with TRBJ1-6; TRBD1 aligns across 8 bases. The ends lost 5 bases at V and 5 bases at J; junction bases unmatched: 5. The CDR3 spans 15 residues. The germline V gene has CDR1 LGHDT and CDR2 YNNKEL (reference sequence). The chain's CDR3 is CASSFRTGNNSPLHF. As DNA, the CDR3 is TGTGCCAGCAGCTTCCGGACAGGGAATAATTCACCCCTCCACTTT.

The V gene is TRBV30, the J gene TRBJ1-2; 7 bases are a match to TRBD1. V trimming: 2 bases; J trimming: 7 bases; junction bases outside the gene matches: 10. The CDR3 runs to 14 residues. Germline CDR1 is GTSNPN and CDR2 is SVGIG (reference sequence). The CDR3 DNA is TGTGCCTGGAGTAAAACAGGGGATGGGGGTGGCTACACCTTC. It encodes CAWSKTGDGGGYTF.

The chain joins TRBV14 to TRBJ2-5, with D maybe TRBD2 (6 bases). CDR1 and CDR2 from the germline V gene are SGHDN and FVKESK. The CDR3 is 16 residues long. The ends were cut back, 1 base at V and 2 bases at J, with 14 bases in the middle. The CDR3 nucleotides read TGTGCCAGCAGCCAAGGAGTAGCGGATTATCAAGAGACCCAGTACTTC. This sequence encodes CASSQGVADYQETQYF.

This clone was observed a few times. The V gene is TRBV7-9, the J gene TRBJ1-1; tentatively, D is TRBD1 (5 bases). Trimming removed 1 base at V and 5 bases at J, with 11 bases between. CDR1 is SEHNR, CDR2 FQNEAQ, per germline (reference sequence). The CDR3 spans 14 residues. For the CDR3, the DNA is TGTGCCAGCAGCTTAGAAGCAGGGAGGACTGAAGCTTTCTTT. Translation gives CASSLEAGRTEAFF. Complete variable domain (other parts from reference TRBV7-9 and TRBJ1-1): DTGVSQNPRHKITKRGQNVTFRCDPISEHNRLYWYRQTLGQGPEFLTYFQNEAQLEKSRLLSDRFSAERPKGSFSTLEIQRTEQGDSAMYLCASSLEAGRTEAFFGQGTRLTVV.

This chain links TRBV4-1 with TRBJ2-4, with 9 bases matching TRBD1. The J segment lost 0 bases and the V segment lost 6 bases, leaving 9 bases of the junction unmatched. Germline assignment: CDR1 MGHRA and CDR2 YSYEKL. The CDR3 is made up of 17 amino acids. As DNA, the CDR3 is TGCGCCAGCAGACCGGGACAGGGAACACTAGCCAAAAACATTCAGTACTTC. Its translation: CASRPGQGTLAKNIQYF.

The chain recombines TRBV2 with TRBJ2-5, with TRBD1 matching over 10 bases. This CDR3 region has 16 residues. Per the germline V gene, CDR1 is SNHLY and CDR2 is FYNNEI. V trimming: 6 bases; J trimming: 3 bases; junction bases outside the gene matches: 10. CDR3 sequence reads: CASRENPGQGKETQYF. CDR3 nucleotide sequence: TGTGCCAGCAGGGAAAACCCGGGACAGGGGAAAGAGACCCAGTACTTC.

This chain links TRBV7-8 with TRBJ1-4, with a weak D call TRBD1 (6 bases). This CDR3 contains 16 residues. Germline CDR1 SGHVS, CDR2 FQNEAQ. V was cut by 5 bases and J by 8 bases, with 21 bases left in between. CDR3 loop: CASSIRDQGIGEKLFF. The CDR3 nucleotides read TGTGCCAGCAGCATCAGGGACCAGGGGATTGGCGAAAAACTGTTTTTT.

The genes are TRBV5-6 and TRBJ1-3; D is uncertain. The CDR3 consists of 16 residues. Germline V CDR1 and CDR2: SGHDT, YYEEEE. V dropped 2 bases and J dropped 0 bases, with 12 bases sitting between them. The CDR3 sequence: CASSFWAAHSGNTIYF. CDR3 DNA: TGTGCCAGCAGCTTCTGGGCTGCCCACTCTGGAAACACCATATATTTT.

The chain employs TRBV7-2 and TRBJ2-2, with TRBD2 identical over 10 bases. J was trimmed by 2 bases and V by 0 bases; bases with no gene match: 6. The germline V gene has CDR1 SGHTA and CDR2 FQGNSA. CDR3 size: 18 residues. DNA of the CDR3: TGTGCCAGCAGCTTAGCGTCTAGCGGGGGTTTTAACACCGGGGAGCTGTTTTTT. Encoded protein: CASSLASSGGFNTGELFF.

This clone was picked up one time. This rearrangement joins TRBV25-1 to TRBJ2-3; 9 bases are a match to TRBD1. The germline V gene encodes CDR1 MGHDK and CDR2 SYGVNS. This CDR3 is 15 amino acids long. The junction had 4 bases not matched to a gene; V was cut back by 1 base and J by 5 bases. The CDR3 DNA follows: TGTGCCAGCAGTGAATTACGGACAGGGGTAGATACGCAGTATTTT. Translation: CASSELRTGVDTQYF.